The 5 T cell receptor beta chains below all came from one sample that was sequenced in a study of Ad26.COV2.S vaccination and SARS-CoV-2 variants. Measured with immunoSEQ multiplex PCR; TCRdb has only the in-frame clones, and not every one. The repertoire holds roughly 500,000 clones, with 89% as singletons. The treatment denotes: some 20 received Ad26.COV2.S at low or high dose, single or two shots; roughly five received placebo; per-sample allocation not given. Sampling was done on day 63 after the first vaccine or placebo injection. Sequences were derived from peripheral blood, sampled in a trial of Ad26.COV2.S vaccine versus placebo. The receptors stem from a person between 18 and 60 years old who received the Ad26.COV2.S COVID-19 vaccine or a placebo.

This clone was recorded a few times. This CDR3 reads CASSDPPLGLVEAFF. Here the CDR3 DNA reads TGTGCCAGCAGTGATCCCCCCTTGGGCCTGGTTGAAGCTTTCTTT. V is TRBV6-2 or TRBV6-3 and J is TRBJ1-1, with D unclear. The germline V gene has CDR1 MNHEY and CDR2 SVGEGT. The V and J ends lost 5 bases and 7 bases respectively, with 20 bases between them. This CDR3 spans 15 amino acids.

The CDR3 nucleotides are TGTGCCAGCAGCGTAGTACGGGGGGGCCTTCCCGGCACAGATACGCAGTATTTT. Translating gives CASSVVRGGLPGTDTQYF. V gene TRBV9 combines with J gene TRBJ2-3; 8 bases map to TRBD2. Germline V gives CDR1 SGDLS, CDR2 YYNGEE. This CDR3 spans 18 amino acids. V lost 0 bases and J lost 1; bases outside the gene matches: 10.

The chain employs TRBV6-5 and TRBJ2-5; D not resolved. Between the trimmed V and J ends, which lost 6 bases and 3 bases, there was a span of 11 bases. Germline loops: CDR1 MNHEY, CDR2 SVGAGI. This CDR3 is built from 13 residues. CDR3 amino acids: CASRILQKETQYF. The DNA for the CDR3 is TGTGCCAGCAGGATCCTGCAAAAAGAGACCCAGTACTTC.

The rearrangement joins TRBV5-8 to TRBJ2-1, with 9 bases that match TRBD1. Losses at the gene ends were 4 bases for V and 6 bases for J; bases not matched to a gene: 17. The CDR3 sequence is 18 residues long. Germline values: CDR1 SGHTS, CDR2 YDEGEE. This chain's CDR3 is CASSRPRLRDRDLNEQFF. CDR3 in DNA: TGTGCCAGCAGCCGGCCTCGACTCCGGGACAGGGATCTCAATGAGCAGTTCTTC.

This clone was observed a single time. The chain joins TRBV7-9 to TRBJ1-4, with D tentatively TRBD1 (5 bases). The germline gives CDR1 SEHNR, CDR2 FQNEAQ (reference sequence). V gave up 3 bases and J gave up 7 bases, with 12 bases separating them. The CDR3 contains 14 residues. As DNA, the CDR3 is TGTGCCAGCAGCTTTGGAGACAGTACTGAAAAACTGTTTTTT. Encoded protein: CASSFGDSTEKLFF. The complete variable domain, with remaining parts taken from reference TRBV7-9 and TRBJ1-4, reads DTGVSQNPRHKITKRGQNVTFRCDPISEHNRLYWYRQTLGQGPEFLTYFQNEAQLEKSRLLSDRFSAERPKGSFSTLEIQRTEQGDSAMYLCASSFGDSTEKLFFGSGTQLSVL.